The 25 T cell receptor beta chains below all came from one sample that was sequenced in a study of blood T cell repertoires in COVID-19. Here immunoSEQ multiplex PCR was the method, and the copy in TCRdb shows in-frame clones only, minus some. The sample records about 82,000 clones, 80% to 85% being singletons. Sequenced input: peripheral blood. Receptors originate from a man aged 80 or over with acute or convalescent COVID-19.

In its sample, this clone was seen once. This chain joins TRBV5-1 and TRBJ2-1; the D gene is possibly TRBD2 (5 bases). This CDR3 region has 15 residues. The V gene's germline CDR1 is SGHRS and CDR2 YFSETQ. Deletions cut 0 bases from V and 4 bases from J, with 11 bases between. CDR3 sequence: CASSLVLAPYNEQFF. The CDR3 DNA follows: TGCGCCAGCAGCTTGGTTCTAGCTCCATACAATGAGCAGTTCTTC.

J is TRBJ1-1 and V is TRBV10-1; TRBD1 agrees at 7 bases. Germline V gives CDR1 WNHNN, CDR2 SYGVQD (reference sequence). This CDR3 contains 13 residues. V lost 3 bases to trimming and J lost 11 bases; unmatched junction nucleotides: 9. The CDR3 loop is CASSESMTGFAFF. The DNA of the CDR3 is TGCGCCAGCAGTGAATCAATGACAGGGTTTGCTTTCTTT.

This chain uses TRBV11-1 with TRBJ2-3; 7 nucleotides align to TRBD2. The CDR3 is 14 residues long. Losses at the gene ends were 1 base for V and 3 bases for J; bases not matched to a gene: 1. CDR1 and CDR2 from the germline V gene are SGHAT and FQDESV (reference sequence). This CDR3 reads CASSLELATDTQYF. The CDR3 nucleotides are TGTGCCAGCAGCTTAGAACTAGCGACAGATACGCAGTATTTT.

About this clone: Other DNA sequences in this specimen translate into the identical CDR3. This sequence joins TRBV6-2 or TRBV6-3 and TRBJ2-6; D is unresolved. The CDR3 extends over 16 amino acids. Looked up from germline, CDR1 is MNHEY and CDR2 is SVGEGT. With 2 bases removed from V and 0 bases from J, the gap between germline ends came to 8 bases. The CDR3 coding sequence is TGTGCCAGCAGTTACGGGCAGTCCTCTGGGGCCAACGTCCTGACTTTC. This translates into CASSYGQSSGANVLTF.

In its sample, this clone was seen once. The chain links TRBV18 to TRBJ2-2; possibly TRBD2 for D (7 bases). The V gene's germline CDR1 is KGHSH and CDR2 LQKENI. The CDR3 runs 16 residues. V gave up 3 bases and J gave up 2 bases, with 13 bases separating them. This chain's CDR3 is CASSPRGGANTGELFF. Here the CDR3 DNA reads TGTGCCAGCTCACCCCGAGGGGGGGCTAACACCGGGGAGCTGTTTTTT.

This chain joins TRBV7-9 and TRBJ2-7; 7 nucleotides agree with TRBD1. The CDR3 runs 13 residues. J gave up 3 bases and V 3 bases, and 2 bases lay outside the gene matches. Germline CDR1 and CDR2: SEHNR and FQNEAQ (reference sequence). CDR3 DNA sequence: TGTGCCAGCAGCTTGGGACAGTTCTACGAGCAGTACTTC. Translated, it gives CASSLGQFYEQYF.

J is TRBJ2-7 and V is TRBV28, with 9 bases matching TRBD1. With V trimmed by 8 bases and J by 10 bases, 15 bases remained unmatched. Per germline, CDR1 MDHEN and CDR2 SYDVKM. There are 14 residues in the CDR3. This chain's CDR3 is CASGSALRTGDQYF. CDR3 in DNA: TGTGCCAGCGGGTCCGCGCTAAGGACAGGGGACCAGTACTTC.

To note about this clone: The sample has other DNA sequences that encode this CDR3 too. The chain has TRBV28 and TRBJ1-2; D not certain. Trimming shortened V by 4 bases and J by 1 base, and 7 bases separated the two germline ends. CDR1 MDHEN and CDR2 SYDVKM come from the germline V gene. The CDR3 has 13 residues. For the CDR3, the DNA is TGTGCCAGCAGTTCACAGCTTAACTATGGCTACACCTTC. Translating it yields CASSSQLNYGYTF.

V usage is TRBV18 and J usage is TRBJ2-3, with 12 nucleotides matching TRBD2. The CDR3 extends over 17 amino acids. V was clipped by 3 bases and J by 2 bases; unmatched bases: 6. Germline CDR1 is KGHSH and CDR2 is LQKENI. The CDR3, as DNA: TGTGCCAGCTCACCCCCATCTAGCGGGAGGGTCACAGATACGCAGTATTTT. Its translation is CASSPPSSGRVTDTQYF.

The chain recombines TRBV7-8 with TRBJ2-6; weak D call: TRBD1 (6 bases). Germline V CDR1 and CDR2: SGHVS, FQNEAQ. Trimming took off 3 bases at V and 3 bases at J, with 12 bases between the two ends. This CDR3 is 16 amino acids long. The CDR3 DNA is TGTGCCAGCAGCTTCTACAGGGCTAGTGGGGCCAACGTCCTGACTTTC. Protein: CASSFYRASGANVLTF.

This clone occurred once. The chain joins TRBV28 to TRBJ2-1; 8 nucleotides match TRBD2. CDR1 is MDHEN, CDR2 SYDVKM, per germline. The J segment lost 2 bases and the V segment lost 6 bases, leaving 6 bases of the junction unmatched. This CDR3 spans 15 amino acids. The CDR3 spells CASSIGRAAYNEQFF. In DNA form, the CDR3 reads TGTGCCAGCAGCATCGGGAGGGCCGCCTACAATGAGCAGTTCTTC. Looking up the rest from reference TRBV28 and TRBJ2-1 gives the full variable domain: DVKVTQSSRYLVKRTGEKVFLECVQDMDHENMFWYRQDPGLGLRLIYFSYDVKMKEKGDIPEGYSVSREKKERFSLILESASTNQTSMYLCASSIGRAAYNEQFFGPGTRLTVL.

The chain links TRBV27 to TRBJ2-1, with TRBD2 matching over 11 bases. The ends lost 2 bases at V and 6 bases at J; junction bases unmatched: 9. The CDR3 totals 17 residues. Germline assignment: CDR1 MNHEY and CDR2 SMNVEV (reference sequence). CDR3 nucleotide sequence: TGTGCCAGCAGTTTAGTAGGAGGTCTAGCGGGAGGCAATGAGCAGTTCTTC. Its translation: CASSLVGGLAGGNEQFF.

This clone came up once. The rearrangement uses TRBV25-1 and TRBJ1-2; 8 positions agree with TRBD1. V was pared by 2 bases and J by 4 bases, with 0 bases of the junction left unmatched. This CDR3 comprises 13 residues. Germline assignment: CDR1 MGHDK and CDR2 SYGVNS. As DNA, the CDR3 is TGTGCCAGCAGTGAAGGGACAGGCTATGGCTACACCTTC. Translation gives CASSEGTGYGYTF.

This clone was seen more than once but under ten times. DNA for the CDR3: TGTGCCAGCAGGATACAGACAGGAGGAAAACTGTTTTTT. It yields the protein CASRIQTGGKLFF. The chain links TRBV28 to TRBJ1-4, with a tentative D call TRBD1 (6 bases). Deletions cut 6 bases from V and 10 bases from J, with 15 bases between. Germline-derived CDR1 and CDR2 are MDHEN and SYDVKM. The CDR3 has 13 amino acids.

Ten or more counts support this clone. The same CDR3 also results from other DNA sequences found in this sample. The V call is TRBV28, the J call TRBJ2-2, with 13 bases that match TRBD2. CDR3 length equals 14 residues. The germline V gene encodes CDR1 MDHEN and CDR2 SYDVKM. The V segment lost 8 bases and the J segment 8 bases; nucleotides outside the gene matches: 5. The CDR3 DNA is TGTGCCAGCGGTCAGGGACTAGCGGGAGGGGAGCTGTTTTTT. This sequence encodes CASGQGLAGGELFF. The full variable domain, with the rest looked up from reference TRBV28 and TRBJ2-2, is DVKVTQSSRYLVKRTGEKVFLECVQDMDHENMFWYRQDPGLGLRLIYFSYDVKMKEKGDIPEGYSVSREKKERFSLILESASTNQTSMYLCASGQGLAGGELFFGEGSRLTVL.

The rearrangement joins TRBV29-1 to TRBJ2-1, with 8 nucleotides matching TRBD1. This CDR3 comprises 15 residues. Looked up from germline, CDR1 is SQVTM and CDR2 is ANQGSEA. The V and J ends lost 0 bases and 4 bases, in that order; junction bases with no gene match: 5. As DNA, the CDR3 is TGCAGCGTTGAAGATAGGAGACAGGGGTACAATGAGCAGTTCTTC. This translates into CSVEDRRQGYNEQFF.

This sequence joins TRBV15 and TRBJ2-1; 9 bases are shared with TRBD2. The J segment lost 3 bases and the V segment lost 5 bases, leaving 5 bases of the junction unmatched. This CDR3 spans 15 amino acids. Looked up from germline, CDR1 is LNHNV and CDR2 is YYDKDF (reference sequence). CDR3 sequence reads: CATSPSSGNYNEQFF. CDR3 DNA: TGTGCCACCAGCCCCTCTAGCGGGAACTACAATGAGCAGTTCTTC.

The sample holds one count of this clone. The V gene is TRBV7-3, the J gene TRBJ1-2; possible D gene TRBD1, 6 bases. Germline V gene data show CDR1 as SGHTA and CDR2 as FQGTGA. The CDR3 runs to 15 residues. V lost 2 bases and J lost 0, with 10 bases in between. The CDR3 coding sequence is TGTGCCAGCAGCTTACAGGGGAATTCTAACTATGGCTACACCTTC. It encodes CASSLQGNSNYGYTF.

The gene calls are TRBV6-1 and TRBJ2-1, with 8 positions matching TRBD1. The CDR3 is 15 amino acids. Germline V gives CDR1 MNHNS, CDR2 SASEGT. J was trimmed by 7 bases and V by 1 base; bases with no gene match: 6. DNA for the CDR3: TGTGCCAGCAGTGAAGGGGGGACAGGAGGAAATGAGCAGTTCTTC. It specifies CASSEGGTGGNEQFF.

Only a few counts were recorded for this clone. The DNA of the CDR3 is TGTGCCAGCAGCTTAGATGGCTCCACGGCCAACGTCCTGACTTTC. As protein: CASSLDGSTANVLTF. This sequence joins TRBV13 and TRBJ2-6; no definite D call. The CDR3 spans 15 residues. Trimming removed 1 base from V and 6 bases from J, with 10 bases in between. Germline assignment: CDR1 PRHDT and CDR2 FYEKMQ (reference sequence).

The rearrangement joins TRBV9 to TRBJ2-1, with a tentative D call TRBD2 (6 bases). Germline assignment: CDR1 SGDLS and CDR2 YYNGEE. V dropped 2 bases and J dropped 10 bases, with 13 bases sitting between them. CDR3 length: 13 residues. The CDR3 sequence: CASSVGLVGEQFF. The CDR3 nucleotides read TGTGCCAGCAGCGTGGGACTTGTAGGAGAGCAGTTCTTC. Full variable domain (rest looked up from reference TRBV9 and TRBJ2-1): DSGVTQTPKHLITATGQRVTLRCSPRSGDLSVYWYQQSLDQGLQFLIQYYNGEERAKGNILERFSAQQFPDLHSELNLSSLELGDSALYFCASSVGLVGEQFFGPGTRLTVL.

This chain joins TRBV2 and TRBJ2-5, with a weak D call TRBD2 (7 bases). The germline CDR1 and CDR2 sequences are SNHLY and FYNNEI. The CDR3 is 14 amino acids. The ends were cut back, 11 bases at V and 4 bases at J, with 20 bases in the middle. In DNA form, the CDR3 reads TGTGCCTCGGATGGGGGGCCGGGAGGAGAGACCCAGTACTTC. Protein product: CASDGGPGGETQYF.

This clone showed up just once. The DNA of the CDR3 is TGCGCCAGCAGCCCTAGCGGGAGTGAGGGTTATGAGCAGTTCTTC. Amino acid sequence: CASSPSGSEGYEQFF. The J gene is TRBJ2-1, the V gene TRBV5-1, with TRBD2 matching 10 bases. The CDR3 covers 15 residues. V gave up 4 bases and J gave up 8 bases; unmatched junction bases: 9. Germline lookup yields CDR1 SGHRS and CDR2 YFSETQ.

The table lists this clone with a count of one. This rearrangement joins TRBV5-1 to TRBJ2-3, with 8 bases matching TRBD2. The CDR3 covers 16 residues. From germline, CDR1 is SGHRS and CDR2 YFSETQ. V trimming: 0 bases; J trimming: 1 base; junction bases outside the gene matches: 4. This CDR3 reads CASSLERGIGTDTQYF. CDR3 bases: TGCGCCAGCAGCTTGGAGCGGGGGATTGGCACAGATACGCAGTATTTT.

The rearrangement uses TRBV3-1 (or the pseudogene TRBV3-2) and TRBJ2-1; maybe TRBD2 (5 bases). The ends were cut back, 2 bases at V and 4 bases at J, with 21 bases in the middle. Germline V CDR1 and CDR2: LGHDT, YNNKEL (reference sequence). The CDR3 has 18 amino acids. CDR3 in DNA: TGTGCCAGCAGCCAATACCTTTCTGAGCCTTCGGGGTACAATGAGCAGTTCTTC. Amino acids: CASSQYLSEPSGYNEQFF.